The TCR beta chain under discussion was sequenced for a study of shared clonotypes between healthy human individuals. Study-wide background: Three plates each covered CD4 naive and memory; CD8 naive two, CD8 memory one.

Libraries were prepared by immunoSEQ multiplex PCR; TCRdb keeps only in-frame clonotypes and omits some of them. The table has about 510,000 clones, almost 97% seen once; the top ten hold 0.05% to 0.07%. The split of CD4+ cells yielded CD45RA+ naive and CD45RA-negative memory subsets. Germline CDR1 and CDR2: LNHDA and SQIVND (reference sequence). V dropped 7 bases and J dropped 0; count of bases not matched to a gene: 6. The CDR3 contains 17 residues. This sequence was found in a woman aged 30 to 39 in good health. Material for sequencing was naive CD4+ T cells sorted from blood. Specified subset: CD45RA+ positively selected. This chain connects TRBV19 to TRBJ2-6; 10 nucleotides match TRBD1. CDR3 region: CASTGTGASSGANVLTF. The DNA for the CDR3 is TGTGCCAGTACCGGGACAGGGGCCAGCTCTGGGGCCAACGTCCTGACTTTC.